These 27 T cell receptor beta chains share one sample of origin, sequenced in a study of a mutant IDH1 vaccine in newly diagnosed glioma. Only in-frame clones appear in the TCRdb table, and some are missing; sequencing was by immunoSEQ multiplex PCR. Of tens of thousands of clones listed, 70% to 80% are singletons. Time point meaning: baseline, week 1 (first vaccination visit). Documented treatment: pre-vaccination baseline after standard-of-care therapy. Here the sequenced sample was PBMCs, taken from a glioma patient treated with radiotherapy, temozolomide or both. The source of these receptors is a woman in her thirties or forties with glioma.

The V gene is TRBV19, the J gene TRBJ1-5; tentative D call: TRBD1 (5 bases). Deletions cut 10 bases from V and 6 bases from J, with 19 bases between. CDR1 and CDR2 from the germline V gene are LNHDA and SQIVND (reference sequence). The CDR3 contains 14 residues. CDR3 coding DNA: TGTGCCACCTCAAGGACCCCGGGGGGTCAGCCCCAGCATTTT. This codes for CATSRTPGGQPQHF. Filled out from reference TRBV19 and TRBJ1-5, the complete variable domain reads DGGITQSPKYLFRKEGQNVTLSCEQNLNHDAMYWYRQDPGQGLRLIYYSQIVNDFQKGDIAEGYSVSREKKESFPLTVTSAQKNPTAFYLCATSRTPGGQPQHFGDGTRLSIL.

This chain joins TRBV5-1 and TRBJ2-5, with D tentatively TRBD1 or TRBD2 (6 bases each). The germline gives CDR1 SGHRS, CDR2 YFSETQ. The CDR3 consists of 13 residues. Between the trimmed V and J ends, which lost 7 bases and 2 bases, there was a span of 12 bases. The CDR3 reads CASGGTPQETQYF. The CDR3 DNA follows: TGCGCCAGCGGCGGGACACCGCAAGAGACCCAGTACTTC. Using reference TRBV5-1 and TRBJ2-5 for the parts outside the CDR3, the full variable domain is KAGVTQTPRYLIKTRGQQVTLSCSPISGHRSVSWYQQTPGQGLQFLFEYFSETQRNKGNFPGRFSGRQFSNSRSEMNVSTLELGDSALYLCASGGTPQETQYFGPGTRLLVL.

This chain joins TRBV27 and TRBJ1-1; D possibly corresponds to TRBD1 (6 bases). Germline V lookup: CDR1 MNHEY, CDR2 SMNVEV (reference sequence). V lost 8 bases and J 3 bases, leaving 16 bases between the germline ends. The CDR3 is 14 residues long. The CDR3 DNA follows: TGTGCCAGCGGGTTAAGGGGGTTGGACACTGAAGCTTTCTTT. It encodes CASGLRGLDTEAFF.

The chain joins TRBV14 to TRBJ1-2; no reliable D call. This CDR3 has 14 residues. Trimming pared 3 bases from V and 5 bases from J, leaving 13 bases between. CDR1 is SGHDN and CDR2 is FVKESK in the germline V gene. CDR3 coding DNA: TGTGCCAGCAGCCACCTTGGGTGGCGGTATGGCTACACCTTC. Amino acid sequence: CASSHLGWRYGYTF.

The chain is built from TRBV29-1 and TRBJ2-5, with 8 bases that match TRBD2. This CDR3 has 15 amino acids. The ends lost 3 bases at V and 4 bases at J; junction bases unmatched: 10. Germline CDR1 and CDR2: SQVTM and ANQGSEA. CDR3 protein: CSVELTGGRSETQYF. The CDR3 DNA reads as TGCAGCGTTGAGTTGACGGGGGGGCGTTCAGAGACCCAGTACTTC. Full variable domain (rest looked up from reference TRBV29-1 and TRBJ2-5): SAVISQKPSRDICQRGTSLTIQCQVDSQVTMMFWYRQQPGQSLTLIATANQGSEATYESGFVIDKFPISRPNLTFSTLTVSNMSPEDSSIYLCSVELTGGRSETQYFGPGTRLLVL.

The chain employs TRBV5-1 and TRBJ1-2, with D perhaps TRBD1 (6 bases). The CDR3 totals 13 residues. The germline V and J ends were trimmed by 3 bases and 8 bases, with 14 bases remaining between them. Germline CDR1 and CDR2: SGHRS and YFSETQ. The CDR3 bases are TGCGCCAGCAGCTCCCCGGGGGCGACGGGCTACACCTTC. Translation gives CASSSPGATGYTF.

This chain uses TRBV5-6 with TRBJ1-1; 7 bases align to TRBD1. CDR3 size: 16 residues. Germline-derived CDR1 and CDR2 are SGHDT and YYEEEE. With V trimmed by 0 bases and J by 7 bases, 12 bases remained unmatched. The CDR3 loop reads CASSLVGAGGLGEAFF. The DNA of the CDR3 is TGTGCCAGCAGCTTGGTGGGCGCAGGGGGTTTAGGTGAAGCTTTCTTT.

V is TRBV11-2 and J is TRBJ2-7, with TRBD1 matching 7 bases. The CDR3 runs 15 residues. Germline V gene lookup returns CDR1 SGHAT and CDR2 FQNNGV. With V trimmed by 5 bases and J by 5 bases, 12 bases remained unmatched. In nucleotides, the CDR3 is TGTGCCAGCAGCCCTATGGTAGGGGGCAACCACGAGCAGTACTTC. This translates into CASSPMVGGNHEQYF.

The DNA of the CDR3 is TGTGCCAGCAGCCAAAGTATATCCTACGAGCAGTACTTC. It encodes CASSQSISYEQYF. The chain carries TRBV7-2 and TRBJ2-7, with D hard to call. This CDR3 contains 13 residues. Trimming stripped 5 bases from V and 1 base from J, with 9 bases between. Looked up from germline, CDR1 is SGHTA and CDR2 is FQGNSA.

This clone was seen a handful of times. The chain has TRBV29-1 and TRBJ2-2; 8 bases fit TRBD1. J gave up 1 base and V 7 bases, and 2 bases lay outside the gene matches. Germline V CDR1 and CDR2: SQVTM, ANQGSEA. The CDR3 runs 13 residues. CDR3 coding DNA: TGCAGCGCCGACAGGGGGAACACCGGGGAGCTGTTTTTT. It translates to CSADRGNTGELFF.

The CDR3 DNA follows: TGTGCCAGCAGCCTCCCAAGGTCTGGGGCCAACGTCCTGACTTTC. This gives the protein CASSLPRSGANVLTF. The chain carries TRBV7-9 and TRBJ2-6; no firm D call. The CDR3 is 15 amino acids. Germline-derived CDR1 and CDR2 are SEHNR and FQNEAQ (reference sequence). Between the trimmed V and J ends, which lost 5 bases and 1 base, there was a span of 9 bases.

The genes are TRBV6-5 and TRBJ1-2; D is possibly TRBD1 (5 bases). V was cut by 6 bases and J by 0 bases, with 11 bases left in between. The germline gives CDR1 MNHEY, CDR2 SVGAGI. The CDR3 has 14 amino acids. Here the CDR3 DNA reads TGTGCCAGCAGCCGGGACGGCTCTAACTATGGCTACACCTTC. Its protein is CASSRDGSNYGYTF.

The chain is built from TRBV4-2 and TRBJ2-3; 13 nucleotides agree with TRBD2. The CDR3 contains 21 residues. The germline V gene encodes CDR1 LGHNA and CDR2 YNFKEQ. V shed 0 bases, J shed 6 bases, and the junction held 18 bases outside the gene matches. The CDR3 sequence: CASSQDWGGATSGGSGDTQYF. The CDR3 DNA reads TGTGCCAGCAGCCAAGATTGGGGGGGGGCGACTAGCGGGGGGTCCGGGGATACGCAGTATTTT.

The chain joins TRBV6-5 to TRBJ1-2; maybe TRBD1 (5 bases). Germline lookup yields CDR1 MNHEY and CDR2 SVGAGI. The V end lost 5 bases, the J end lost 7 bases, and 14 bases lay between the germline ends. This CDR3 is 13 amino acids long. This CDR3 reads CASSPVRGSGYTF. The DNA of the CDR3 is TGTGCCAGCAGTCCCGTCCGGGGGTCTGGCTACACCTTC.

The J gene is TRBJ2-1, the V gene TRBV19, with 7 bases matching TRBD2. Germline lookup yields CDR1 LNHDA and CDR2 SQIVND (reference sequence). The V segment lost 6 bases and the J segment 8 bases; nucleotides outside the gene matches: 16. CDR3 length: 16 residues. This CDR3 is CASSFGGRASTDEQFF. The CDR3 DNA reads TGTGCCAGTAGCTTCGGGGGGAGGGCGAGTACCGATGAGCAGTTCTTC.

The chain combines TRBV29-1 with TRBJ1-1, with 8 bases matching TRBD1. This CDR3 has 12 residues. Looked up from germline, CDR1 is SQVTM and CDR2 is ANQGSEA. The V and J ends lost 7 bases and 3 bases, in that order; junction bases with no gene match: 4. The CDR3 DNA reads TGCAGCGGGACAGGGTTGGACACTGAAGCTTTCTTT. Residues: CSGTGLDTEAFF.

The V and J genes are TRBV5-1 and TRBJ2-3; D unresolved. The length of the CDR3 is 12 residues. Germline loops: CDR1 SGHRS, CDR2 YFSETQ. V shed 1 base and J shed 4 bases, with 4 bases lying between them. The CDR3 loop reads CASSLRADTQYF. The CDR3 DNA reads as TGCGCCAGCAGCTTGCGGGCAGATACGCAGTATTTT.

This chain uses TRBV6-5 with TRBJ2-1; D perhaps matches TRBD2 (6 bases). Germline V CDR1 and CDR2: MNHEY, SVGAGI. The CDR3 has 13 residues. V was pared by 11 bases and J by 1 base, with 12 bases between. Written as DNA, the CDR3 is TGTGCCGCGGGGACGGCGTCCTACAATGAGCAGTTCTTC. Encoded protein: CAAGTASYNEQFF.

The rearrangement links TRBV2 to TRBJ1-4, with D possibly matching TRBD1 (5 bases). The CDR3 length is 13 residues. The V gene lost 10 bases and the J gene lost 5 bases, with 14 bases spanning the gap. CDR1 is SNHLY and CDR2 is FYNNEI in the germline V gene. The DNA for the CDR3 is TGTGCCACCCCCAGGGCGCCGAATGAAAAACTGTTTTTT. Translation gives CATPRAPNEKLFF. Together with reference TRBV2 and TRBJ1-4, the CDR3 gives the full variable domain: EPEVTQTPSHQVTQMGQEVILRCVPISNHLYFYWYRQILGQKVEFLVSFYNNEISEKSEIFDDQFSVERPDGSNFTLKIRSTKLEDSAMYFCATPRAPNEKLFFGSGTQLSVL.

CDR3 nucleotide sequence: TGTGCCAGCAGCTTCCGGGATGGGGGCATCTACACCTTC. It specifies CASSFRDGGIYTF. The chain links TRBV7-9 to TRBJ1-2, with D perhaps matching TRBD1 (6 bases). There are 13 residues in the CDR3. V lost 3 bases, J lost 10 bases, and 15 bases lay in between. The germline V gene encodes CDR1 SEHNR and CDR2 FQNEAQ (reference sequence).

The V and J genes are TRBV7-6 and TRBJ2-7, with 11 bases identical to TRBD1. This CDR3 is built from 18 residues. Germline loops: CDR1 SGHVS, CDR2 FNYEAQ. J was trimmed by 3 bases and V by 0 bases; bases with no gene match: 10. The chain's CDR3 is CASSLAVGVGQGDYEQYF. The CDR3 nucleotides read TGTGCCAGCAGCTTAGCGGTGGGTGTGGGACAGGGGGACTACGAGCAGTACTTC.

This chain connects TRBV15 to TRBJ2-5; TRBD2 matches 14 bases. The V gene's germline CDR1 is LNHNV and CDR2 YYDKDF (reference sequence). CDR3 length equals 19 residues. V dropped 1 base and J dropped 2; count of bases not matched to a gene: 9. The CDR3 here is CATSRVGLAGGPTQETQYF. DNA for the CDR3: TGTGCCACCAGCAGAGTCGGACTAGCGGGGGGCCCCACTCAAGAGACCCAGTACTTC.

This clone was observed once. This chain links TRBV2 with TRBJ1-1; perhaps TRBD1 as D (6 bases). V shed 11 bases and J shed 3 bases, with 16 bases lying between them. The CDR3 is 13 residues long. The germline V gene has CDR1 SNHLY and CDR2 FYNNEI. The CDR3 DNA follows: TGTGCCCCTCGGACAGAACTCGACACTGAAGCTTTCTTT. Encoded protein: CAPRTELDTEAFF.

The chain combines TRBV10-2 with TRBJ2-3, with 10 bases identical to TRBD2. CDR1 is WSHSY and CDR2 is SAAADI in the germline V gene. V lost 4 bases to trimming and J lost 3 bases; unmatched junction nucleotides: 4. CDR3 length equals 15 residues. CDR3 DNA sequence: TGCGCCAGCAGTGCCAGCGGGGGGGGTACAGATACGCAGTATTTT. Amino acid sequence: CASSASGGGTDTQYF.

The rearrangement uses TRBV19 and TRBJ1-2; maybe TRBD1 (5 bases). Germline CDR1 is LNHDA and CDR2 is SQIVND (reference sequence). The CDR3 is 14 residues long. V was pared by 6 bases and J by 5 bases, with 16 bases between. CDR3 nucleotide sequence: TGTGCCAGTAGACCTGGGAGGGGAGGGTATGGCTACACCTTC. Its translation: CASRPGRGGYGYTF.

The chain links TRBV9 to TRBJ2-1, with TRBD2 identical over 10 bases. Germline trimming cut 3 bases from V and 7 bases from J; bases unmatched to any gene: 13. CDR1 is SGDLS, CDR2 YYNGEE, per germline. The length of the CDR3 is 17 residues. CDR3 coding DNA: TGTGCCAGCAGCGGTCGAGGAAGCGGGGGGGCCATGAATGAGCAGTTCTTC. This sequence encodes CASSGRGSGGAMNEQFF. The variable domain in full, completed from reference TRBV9 and TRBJ2-1, reads DSGVTQTPKHLITATGQRVTLRCSPRSGDLSVYWYQQSLDQGLQFLIQYYNGEERAKGNILERFSAQQFPDLHSELNLSSLELGDSALYFCASSGRGSGGAMNEQFFGPGTRLTVL.

This clone was counted a single time. The V gene is TRBV11-3, the J gene TRBJ2-1; 11 bases agree with TRBD2. Germline values: CDR1 SGHNT, CDR2 YENEEA. V dropped 5 bases and J dropped 5; count of bases not matched to a gene: 5. This CDR3 has 15 residues. The CDR3 bases are TGTGCCAGCAGCCAGGGACTAGCGGAGGACAATGAGCAGTTCTTC. Its protein product is CASSQGLAEDNEQFF.